Listed below are T cell receptor beta chains from one sample, sequenced in a study of cytomegalovirus exposure and HLA in healthy donors. Profiled with immunoSEQ multiplex PCR; TCRdb holds only in-frame clones, not every one. The sample shows 100,000 to 120,000 clones, about nine tenths of them seen only once. Sequences were obtained from PBMCs. These receptors came from a woman aged 18-35 years in good health and CMV-seronegative. Both conserved end residues are part of each CDR3. The D gene is left open where the match is weak. Rows may omit the clone size; those that give it use once, few, many or a size class.

abundance	d_gene	v_gene	j_gene	CDR3aa	CDR3nt
NA	NA	TRBV5-1	TRBJ1-2	CASSVTQGNYGYTF	TGCGCCAGCAGCGTTACACAGGGTAACTATGGCTACACCTTC
few	NA	TRBV28	TRBJ2-7	CASSLFLVEQYF	TGTGCCAGCAGTTTATTCCTAGTCGAGCAGTACTTC
NA	NA	TRBV28	TRBJ1-5	CASHSRVQPQHF	TGTGCCAGCCATTCGCGGGTTCAGCCCCAGCATTTT
NA	TRBD2	TRBV5-1	TRBJ2-1	CASSPGLAGVSDEQFF	TGCGCCAGCAGCCCTGGACTAGCGGGGGTTAGTGATGAGCAGTTCTTC
NA	NA	TRBV6-4	TRBJ2-1	CASSATTGQTGEQFF	TGTGCCAGCAGTGCGACCACAGGCCAGACGGGTGAGCAGTTCTTC
NA	TRBD2	TRBV19	TRBJ2-2	CATNRRGGQSTGELFF	TGTGCCACCAATCGGCGGGGAGGGCAGAGCACCGGGGAGCTGTTTTTT
NA	NA	TRBV14	TRBJ1-2	CASSQDRAVDYTF	TGTGCCAGCAGCCAAGACAGGGCGGTAGACTACACCTTC
once	TRBD2	TRBV7-3	TRBJ2-1	CASSLRGLAGSSYNEQFF	TGTGCCAGCAGCTTAAGGGGACTAGCGGGGAGCTCCTACAATGAGCAGTTCTTC
NA	NA	TRBV5-5	TRBJ2-3	CASSLSARFRRTDTQYF	TGTGCCAGCAGCTTGAGCGCTCGGTTCCGGCGCACAGATACGCAGTATTTT
NA	NA	TRBV28	TRBJ1-5	CASRSPRGQPQHF	TGTGCCAGCAGATCCCCCAGGGGTCAGCCCCAGCATTTT
NA	NA	TRBV27	TRBJ2-5	CASSLQGSYGETQYF	TGTGCCAGCAGTTTACAGGGGAGCTATGGAGAGACCCAGTACTTC
NA	TRBD2	TRBV2	TRBJ2-1	CASNPQRGGYNEQFF	TGTGCCAGCAATCCTCAGCGGGGGGGCTACAATGAGCAGTTCTTC
NA	TRBD1	TRBV19	TRBJ1-2	CASVDRGLPGYTF	TGTGCCAGTGTGGACAGGGGGTTACCAGGCTACACCTTC
NA	TRBD1	TRBV28	TRBJ1-2	CASSLVGTVGGYTF	TGTGCCAGCAGTTTAGTTGGGACAGTCGGTGGCTACACCTTC
NA	NA	TRBV30	TRBJ2-7	CACTRRETLYEQYF	TGTGCCTGTACCCGCAGGGAAACACTCTACGAGCAGTACTTC
NA	NA	TRBV9	TRBJ2-5	CASSHPLGGAGETQYF	TGTGCCAGCAGCCATCCCTTAGGGGGGGCCGGAGAGACCCAGTACTTC
NA	TRBD1	TRBV19	TRBJ1-2	CASSPPSWTGPYGYTF	TGTGCCAGTAGTCCTCCGTCCTGGACAGGGCCCTATGGCTACACCTTC
NA	NA	TRBV18	TRBJ2-5	CASSPGTIQETQYF	TGTGCCAGCTCACCTGGGACAATCCAAGAGACCCAGTACTTC
NA	NA	TRBV5-4	TRBJ1-6	CASSDYSPVGGSPLHF	TGTGCCAGCAGCGATTACAGCCCCGTCGGAGGTTCACCCCTCCACTTT
NA	TRBD1	TRBV7-2	TRBJ1-2	CASSSDRATNYGYTF	TGTGCCAGCAGCTCAGACAGGGCTACCAACTATGGCTACACCTTC
NA	NA	TRBV10-1	TRBJ2-5	CASSDRGETQYF	TGCGCCAGCAGTGACAGGGGTGAGACCCAGTACTTC
NA	NA	TRBV7-2	TRBJ1-3	CASSLTITGSGNTIYF	TGTGCCAGCAGCTTAACTATAACGGGCTCTGGAAACACCATATATTTT